The T cell receptor (beta chain) under discussion was sequenced for a study of cytomegalovirus exposure and HLA in healthy donors. Study-wide points: Researchers catalogued 164 TCR beta chains as cytomegalovirus-associated. The majority of TCR sequences were rare, yet some public TCRs appeared in many donors. A later analysis linked a missense variant in DCLRE1C to the trimming of TCR beta V and J genes. Likely technical artifact: a cluster of highly shared sequence variants.

This clone was recorded only once. The antigen remains unidentified. The CDR3 totals 17 residues. Trimming at V came to 1 base and at J to 2 bases, leaving 3 bases not matched to a gene. CDR1 LGHNA and CDR2 YSLEER come from the germline V gene. This PCR relied on a set of 60 Vbeta primers and 13 Jbeta primers. The protocol was immunoSEQ multiplex PCR, while the TCRdb copy is restricted to in-frame clones and leaves out a portion. The repertoire includes around 170,000 clones, 81% of them detected once, and 3.5% to 4% sits in the top ten. Material: PBMCs. This receptor was obtained from a man in his fifties in good health and CMV-seronegative. This chain uses TRBV4-3 with TRBJ2-3, with 13 bases identical to TRBD2. The CDR3: CASSQVLAGGHTDTQYF. In DNA form, the CDR3 reads TGCGCCAGCAGCCAAGTACTAGCGGGGGGGCACACAGATACGCAGTATTTT.